One and the same sample provided the 2 T cell receptor beta chains below, sequenced in a study of blood T cell repertoires in COVID-19. Sequenced by immunoSEQ multiplex PCR; TCRdb stores in-frame clones only, minus some. The sample includes fewer than 60,000 clones, around nine tenths seen only once; the top ten take 10% to 15%. Material for sequencing was peripheral blood. Receptors were obtained from a human donor with active COVID-19. The donor label of this sample is uncertain.

The rearrangement links TRBV24-1 to TRBJ1-5, with D unclear. The CDR3 sequence is 16 residues long. With 10 bases removed from V and 0 bases from J, the gap between germline ends came to 18 bases. CDR1 KGHDR and CDR2 SFDVKD come from the germline V gene. CDR3 DNA sequence: TGTGCCACAGGCGGAAGGTCCGAGTATAGCAATCAGCCCCAGCATTTT. This encodes CATGGRSEYSNQPQHF.

The chain carries TRBV11-1 and TRBJ2-7; D not certain. Trimming removed 2 bases at V and 6 bases at J, with 14 bases between. The germline V gene has CDR1 SGHAT and CDR2 FQDESV (reference sequence). This CDR3 contains 14 residues. The CDR3 coding sequence is TGTGCCAGCAGCTTAACTGGTAATAAACGCGAGCAGTACTTC. Its protein is CASSLTGNKREQYF.